The source of this T cell receptor (beta chain) is a study of shared clonotypes between healthy human individuals. Here immunoSEQ multiplex PCR was the method, and the copy in TCRdb shows in-frame clones only, minus some. The sample contains some 550,000 clones, approximately 97% of which appear only once. About this clone itself: No antigen is known for it.

V lost 7 bases and J lost 7, with 11 bases in between. Germline CDR1 reads DFQATT; CDR2 reads SNEGSKA (reference sequence). This CDR3 has 11 residues. Broader study findings: Generation probability values for non-shared clonotypes were lower than those for clonotypes shared by all four donors.

This TCR was recovered from a young woman in good health. The sample was naive CD4+ T cells sorted from blood. Documented subset: CD45RA+ positively selected. The V call is TRBV20-1, the J call TRBJ2-1, with unresolved D. The CDR3 loop reads CSVPKWNEQFF. Here the CDR3 DNA reads TGCAGTGTCCCCAAATGGAATGAGCAGTTCTTC.